The 26 T cell receptor beta chains below all came from one sample that was sequenced in a study of siplizumab effects on memory and regulatory T cells. Repertoires were generated with immunoSEQ multiplex PCR, while TCRdb's copy carries only in-frame clones and drops some. The sample contains 55,000 to 70,000 clones, over 90% of which appear only once. The source material was CD8+ T cells sorted from blood. All receptors come from a human donor in good health.

This chain joins TRBV15 and TRBJ2-7; 11 bases match TRBD1. This CDR3 has 15 residues. Germline V gene lookup returns CDR1 LNHNV and CDR2 YYDKDF (reference sequence). J lost 3 bases, V lost 4 bases, and 5 bases had no gene match. CDR3 sequence (DNA): TGTGCCACCAGCACAGGACAGGGGGCATACTACGAGCAGTACTTC. Translated, it gives CATSTGQGAYYEQYF.

The chain combines TRBV29-1 with TRBJ1-1, with D possibly TRBD1 on 6 matching bases. Germline CDR1 and CDR2: SQVTM and ANQGSEA. CDR3 size: 11 residues. V lost 8 bases to trimming and J lost 9 bases, with 16 bases between them. CDR3 coding DNA: TGCAGCACGAATCGGGGGCCCAAAGCTTTCTTT. Its translation: CSTNRGPKAFF.

The J gene is TRBJ2-1, the V gene TRBV6-5, with 7 bases matching TRBD1. This CDR3 has 15 amino acids. V trimming: 0 bases; J trimming: 7 bases; junction bases outside the gene matches: 6. Germline V gives CDR1 MNHEY, CDR2 SVGAGI. CDR3 sequence reads: CASSYSTGWGNEQFF. CDR3 nucleotides: TGTGCCAGCAGTTACTCGACAGGGTGGGGGAATGAGCAGTTCTTC.

This sequence joins TRBV6-1 and TRBJ2-2; D may be TRBD1 or TRBD2 (6 bases each). The CDR3 runs 12 residues. Trimming shortened V by 8 bases and J by 13 bases, and 17 bases separated the two germline ends. Germline V gives CDR1 MNHNS, CDR2 SASEGT. CDR3 sequence (DNA): TGTGCCAGCGAGGGGGGACCCCAGAGGCTGTTTTTT. This sequence encodes CASEGGPQRLFF.

The genes are TRBV21-1 and TRBJ2-7; the table assigns TRBD2, which was not confirmed against the DNA. TRBV21-1 is reported as a pseudogene. The CDR3 consists of 15 residues. The CDR3 DNA reads TGTGCCAGCAGCGCGGGACTAGCGGGTCCCTACGAGCAGTACTTC. Its translation is CASSAGLAGPYEQYF.

The rearrangement links TRBV27 to TRBJ2-7; 7 bases line up with TRBD2. The CDR3 is made up of 15 amino acids. The V gene's germline CDR1 is MNHEY and CDR2 SMNVEV (reference sequence). V trimming: 1 base; J trimming: 0 bases; junction bases outside the gene matches: 3. The CDR3 loop reads CASSLFGGSSYEQYF. CDR3 sequence (DNA): TGTGCCAGCAGTTTATTTGGCGGGAGCTCCTACGAGCAGTACTTC.

V usage is TRBV2 and J usage is TRBJ2-7; 8 nucleotides match TRBD1. The CDR3 covers 14 residues. Unmatched junction bases numbered 13, after V lost 6 bases and J lost 9 bases. The germline CDR1 and CDR2 sequences are SNHLY and FYNNEI. This CDR3 is CASRPSETGVGQYF. The CDR3 nucleotides read TGTGCCAGCAGACCCTCGGAGACAGGGGTGGGGCAGTACTTC.

This clone has a single count. The genes are TRBV5-1 and TRBJ2-7; D possibly corresponds to TRBD1 (5 bases). Between the trimmed V and J ends, which lost 4 bases and 0 bases, there was a span of 17 bases. This CDR3 contains 16 residues. Germline V gene lookup returns CDR1 SGHRS and CDR2 YFSETQ. CDR3 bases: TGCGCCAGCAGCGGACCTCTTAGGGGAAGCTCCTACGAGCAGTACTTC. Protein product: CASSGPLRGSSYEQYF.

This chain connects TRBV7-9 to TRBJ2-1, with D tentatively TRBD2 (5 bases). The CDR3 length is 13 residues. V lost 5 bases to trimming and J lost 7 bases, with 12 bases between them. Germline CDR1 reads SEHNR; CDR2 reads FQNEAQ (reference sequence). CDR3 residues: CASSHSSGNEQFF. Here the CDR3 DNA reads TGTGCCAGCAGCCATAGTTCGGGGAATGAGCAGTTCTTC. Combining the CDR3 with reference TRBV7-9 and TRBJ2-1 gives the whole variable domain DTGVSQNPRHKITKRGQNVTFRCDPISEHNRLYWYRQTLGQGPEFLTYFQNEAQLEKSRLLSDRFSAERPKGSFSTLEIQRTEQGDSAMYLCASSHSSGNEQFFGPGTRLTVL.

This rearrangement joins TRBV12-5 to TRBJ1-1; D uncertain. CDR3 length: 12 amino acids. CDR1 and CDR2 (germline): LGHNT, FRNRAP. The V end was cut by 9 bases, the J end by 0 bases, with 8 bases between. CDR3: CASGNVNTEAFF. Written as DNA, the CDR3 is TGTGCTAGCGGGAATGTGAACACTGAAGCTTTCTTT.

This chain joins TRBV6-5 and TRBJ2-2, with D tentatively TRBD2 (5 bases). Per the germline V gene, CDR1 is MNHEY and CDR2 is SVGAGI. The V gene lost 0 bases and the J gene lost 6 bases, with 11 bases spanning the gap. The CDR3 has 15 residues. CDR3 sequence: CASSYSITGSGELFF. In DNA form, the CDR3 reads TGTGCCAGCAGTTACTCTATTACGGGGTCCGGGGAGCTGTTTTTT.

V and J are TRBV5-4 and TRBJ1-1, with a possible D match to TRBD1 (6 bases). CDR1 and CDR2 from the germline V gene are SGHNT and YYREEE (reference sequence). This CDR3 spans 13 amino acids. Trimming shortened V by 3 bases and J by 5 bases, and 11 bases separated the two germline ends. CDR3 amino acids: CASSWEGGTEAFF. In DNA form, the CDR3 reads TGTGCCAGCAGCTGGGAGGGGGGTACTGAAGCTTTCTTT.

The chain recombines TRBV15 with TRBJ2-1; D might be TRBD1 (6 bases). Germline V lookup: CDR1 LNHNV, CDR2 YYDKDF (reference sequence). Trimming shortened V by 3 bases and J by 8 bases, and 17 bases separated the two germline ends. This CDR3 is built from 15 residues. The chain's CDR3 is CATSRGGRGSDEQFF. The CDR3 nucleotides are TGTGCCACCAGCAGGGGCGGCAGGGGTAGCGATGAGCAGTTCTTC.

This clone has a single count. The rearrangement uses TRBV19 and TRBJ2-7; perhaps TRBD1 as D (5 bases). Germline V CDR1 and CDR2: LNHDA, SQIVND (reference sequence). The CDR3 loop spans 15 amino acids. V lost 2 bases and J lost 4, with 15 bases in between. In DNA form, the CDR3 reads TGTGCCAGTAGTATAAAAGGGGAAGGGATTTACGAGCAGTACTTC. It specifies CASSIKGEGIYEQYF.

The gene calls are TRBV11-3 and TRBJ1-1; D might be TRBD1 (6 bases). Germline CDR1 reads SGHNT; CDR2 reads YENEEA. The germline V and J ends were trimmed by 0 bases and 4 bases, with 12 bases remaining between them. This CDR3 is built from 15 residues. The CDR3 here is CASSLDSGAFTEAFF. The CDR3 DNA is TGTGCCAGCAGCTTAGATTCGGGGGCCTTCACTGAAGCTTTCTTT.

This chain links TRBV29-1 with TRBJ1-1; D may be TRBD1 (6 bases). The CDR3 has 13 amino acids. The V and J ends lost 4 bases and 8 bases respectively, with 17 bases between them. CDR1 SQVTM and CDR2 ANQGSEA come from the germline V gene. In DNA, the CDR3 is TGCAGCGTTGCTTACAGGGTTAATCCGGAAGCTTTCTTT. It translates to CSVAYRVNPEAFF.

The V and J genes are TRBV11-2 and TRBJ2-7; TRBD2 matches at 11 bases. Germline trimming cut 5 bases from V and 1 base from J; bases unmatched to any gene: 4. This CDR3 contains 15 residues. Germline CDR1 SGHAT, CDR2 FQNNGV. CDR3 coding DNA: TGTGCCAGCAGCCCACTAGCGGGAGTGTCCTACGAGCAGTACTTC. Protein sequence: CASSPLAGVSYEQYF.

This chain's CDR3 is CASSLEGQLSGANVLTF. Here the CDR3 DNA reads TGTGCCAGCAGCTTAGAGGGACAGCTCTCTGGGGCCAACGTCCTGACTTTC. The chain is built from TRBV5-4 and TRBJ2-6, with TRBD1 matching over 7 bases. CDR3 length: 17 amino acids. With 2 bases clipped from V and 0 bases from J, the junction kept 5 bases outside the gene matches. Germline-derived CDR1 and CDR2 are SGHNT and YYREEE (reference sequence). Using reference TRBV5-4 and TRBJ2-6 for the parts outside the CDR3, the full variable domain is ETGVTQSPTHLIKTRGQQVTLRCSSQSGHNTVSWYQQALGQGPQFIFQYYREEENGRGNFPPRFSGLQFPNYSSELNVNALELDDSALYLCASSLEGQLSGANVLTFGAGSRLTVL.

V is TRBV27 and J is TRBJ2-7, with 7 bases lining up with TRBD2. The CDR3 loop spans 15 amino acids. The germline CDR1 and CDR2 sequences are MNHEY and SMNVEV (reference sequence). J was trimmed by 4 bases and V by 3 bases; bases with no gene match: 9. CDR3 loop: CASSFSAGEGYEQYF. The CDR3, as DNA: TGTGCCAGCAGTTTTTCGGCGGGAGAAGGGTACGAGCAGTACTTC.

The V and J genes are TRBV30 and TRBJ2-1; D is perhaps TRBD2 (6 bases). The CDR3 runs to 17 residues. The germline gives CDR1 GTSNPN, CDR2 SVGIG (reference sequence). Trimming took off 4 bases at V and 0 bases at J, with 19 bases between the two ends. The DNA for the CDR3 is TGTGCCTGGACTCCCCCCCCGGGGGAAAGCTCCTACAATGAGCAGTTCTTC. This sequence encodes CAWTPPPGESSYNEQFF.

The V gene is TRBV6-1, the J gene TRBJ2-1; D is unclear. Between the trimmed V and J ends, which lost 2 bases and 5 bases, there was a span of 13 bases. The germline gives CDR1 MNHNS, CDR2 SASEGT. The CDR3 loop spans 15 amino acids. DNA for the CDR3: TGTGCCAGCAGTGAACAACTACCGCACAACAATGAGCAGTTCTTC. Translation gives CASSEQLPHNNEQFF.

The V call is TRBV19, the J call TRBJ1-1; D unresolved. The CDR3 has 12 residues. Germline V gives CDR1 LNHDA, CDR2 SQIVND (reference sequence). V was cut by 10 bases and J by 5 bases, with 14 bases left in between. CDR3 nucleotide sequence: TGTGCCAATAGAAACGGAGGAACTGAAGCTTTCTTT. It is translated as CANRNGGTEAFF.

This chain connects TRBV6-1 to TRBJ2-7; D is unresolved. CDR1 is MNHNS, CDR2 SASEGT, per germline. Trimming cost V 2 bases and J 0 bases, with 11 bases left between them. The CDR3 loop spans 15 amino acids. Written as DNA, the CDR3 is TGTGCCAGCAGTGAAAGAGCTTATTACTCCTACGAGCAGTACTTC. It specifies CASSERAYYSYEQYF.

CDR3 in amino acids: CASRTTAQPQHF. For the CDR3, the DNA is TGTGCCAGCAGAACGACAGCTCAGCCCCAGCATTTT. This chain links TRBV6-1 with TRBJ1-5, with D possibly TRBD1 on 5 matching bases. The germline V gene encodes CDR1 MNHNS and CDR2 SASEGT. Trimming pared 6 bases from V and 6 bases from J, leaving 9 bases between. This CDR3 spans 12 amino acids.

The V call is TRBV30, the J call TRBJ1-2, with TRBD1 as a possible D gene (6 bases). V was trimmed by 6 bases and J by 5 bases, leaving 19 bases between them. The CDR3 is made up of 14 amino acids. CDR1 GTSNPN and CDR2 SVGIG come from the germline V gene (reference sequence). The CDR3 region is CACSPDSLGYGYTF. The CDR3 DNA reads TGTGCCTGCTCCCCGGACAGTCTAGGTTATGGCTACACCTTC.

This chain joins TRBV25-1 and TRBJ2-2; the match to TRBD2 covers 7 bases. J was trimmed by 4 bases and V by 0 bases; bases with no gene match: 2. The CDR3 has 15 amino acids. Germline V gene sequence: CDR1 MGHDK, CDR2 SYGVNS. CDR3 bases: TGTGCCAGCAGTGAATACGGACTAGGCACCGGGGAGCTGTTTTTT. Translated: CASSEYGLGTGELFF.